This T cell receptor (beta chain) comes out of a study of blood T cell repertoires in COVID-19. Across the whole study: Specimens from acute and convalescent COVID-19 originated in the United States, Italy and Spain. The analysed material was cDNA or gDNA that came from T cells, B-cell-depleted T cells, or PBMCs.

Germline V gene lookup returns CDR1 SGHTA and CDR2 FQGNSA. CDR3 length: 14 amino acids. Trimming shortened V by 1 base and J by 9 bases, and 15 bases separated the two germline ends. The authors' processing: Reference gene primer amplification gave estimated nucleated cell counts. Assay used: immunoSEQ multiplex PCR; TCRdb lists only in-frame clones, some missing. D and trimming were read from the DNA, whereas the V and J calls and clone size are those reported in that table. The repertoire holds 84,000 or so clones, about 83% seen once, with almost 50% in the top ten. The TCR was taken from a human donor in a cohort sampled during active COVID-19. This chain links TRBV7-2 with TRBJ1-1; tentative D call: TRBD1 (5 bases). The sequencing input was peripheral blood. The CDR3 loop reads CASSLDNGRAKAFF. Here the CDR3 DNA reads TGTGCCAGCAGCTTAGATAATGGCAGGGCAAAAGCTTTCTTT.